These T cell receptor beta chains were read from a single sample in a study of blood T cells in healthy people across ages. TCRdb fed the 5' RACE reads into MiXCR, producing one record per CDR3 protein. Among 800,000 to 900,000 distinct CDR3 sequences listed, about 62% were seen once. Sequencing was performed on blood. Receptor source: a man in his thirties or forties in good health. Each CDR3 is given with its conserved first and last residue. A D gene is named only where the DNA matches it firmly. Some rows mark clone size as missing; the rest say once, few, many or name a class of expanded clone.

few	TRBV6-5	.	TRBJ1-2	TGTGCCAGCAGTCGCGAAGGGTTGGCCTATTATGGCTACACCTTC	CASSREGLAYYGYTF
.	TRBV6-6	TRBD1	TRBJ1-2	TGTGCCAGCACCTCAGACAGGGATGGCTACACCTTC	CASTSDRDGYTF
.	TRBV5-1	TRBD1	TRBJ2-7	TGCGCCAGCAGCTTGGAATGGGACAGCCGCCCCTACGAGCAGTACTTC	CASSLEWDSRPYEQYF
once	TRBV29-1	.	TRBJ2-7	TGCAGCGTTGAAGAGGGGGGGCCCTACGAGCAGTACTTC	CSVEEGGPYEQYF
few	TRBV4-1	.	TRBJ2-1	TGCGCCAGCAGCCCCGGGGGTACTGAGCAGTTCTTC	CASSPGGTEQFF
many	TRBV29-1	.	TRBJ1-2	TGCAGCGTTCCCCCGACGGCAGGGGCTAACTATGGCTACACCTTC	CSVPPTAGANYGYTF
.	TRBV4-2	.	TRBJ2-4	TGTGCCAGCAGCCAAGTCAAGGGGGGGCTAGGTGACATTCAGTACTTC	CASSQVKGGLGDIQYF
many	TRBV29-1	TRBD1	TRBJ2-7	TGCAGCGTTTTGACAGGGTACGAGCAGTACTTC	CSVLTGYEQYF
.	TRBV2	.	TRBJ2-4	TGTGCCAGCAGACAGGAGGTAGCCAAAAACATTCAGTACTTC	CASRQEVAKNIQYF
.	TRBV7-2	.	TRBJ2-1	TGTGCCAGCAGCTGGGACTTCTCGGAGCAGTTCTTC	CASSWDFSEQFF
.	TRBV27	.	TRBJ2-1	TGTGCCAGCAGTCCCCACCGGTTAGAGTCCCATAACAGCCACAATGAGCAGTTCTTC	CASSPHRLESHNSHNEQFF
.	TRBV12-3/TRBV12-4	.	TRBJ1-2	TGTGCCAGCAGTGCGGGACCCCGAGGTGGCTACACCTTC	CASSAGPRGGYTF
.	TRBV28	TRBD1	TRBJ2-1	TGTGCCACCCGGGACAGGGTAATGGGTGAGCAGTTCTTC	CATRDRVMGEQFF
few	TRBV6-2/TRBV6-3	TRBD2	TRBJ2-3	TGTGCCAGCAGCTCCGGGACTAGTGGTACGCAGTATTTT	CASSSGTSGTQYF
few	TRBV6-5	.	TRBJ2-3	TGTGCCAGCAGCCCCCTGGACAGAGATACGCAGTATTTT	CASSPLDRDTQYF
.	TRBV27	.	TRBJ2-7	TGTGCCAGCAGTTTAGGCTGGACCTACGAGCAGTACTTC	CASSLGWTYEQYF
.	TRBV18	TRBD1	TRBJ2-7	TGTGCCGGCTCAACTGGACAGGGCGAGCAGTACTTC	CAGSTGQGEQYF
.	TRBV5-1	TRBD1	TRBJ1-1	TGCGCCAGCAGCTCGCGTTTGGGACAGGGGGCCACTGAAGCTTTCTTT	CASSSRLGQGATEAFF
.	TRBV2	.	TRBJ1-2	TGTGCCAGCAGTGGTGGGCCGGGACAAGCCACGGGCTACACCTTC	CASSGGPGQATGYTF
.	TRBV10-3	.	TRBJ2-5	TGTGCCATCAGTGGCGATTGGAGGGTAGAGACCCAGTACTTC	CAISGDWRVETQYF
.	TRBV28	TRBD2	TRBJ2-7	TGTGCCAGCAGTTTACAAGCGGGGGGCTACGAGCAGTACTTC	CASSLQAGGYEQYF
.	TRBV6-5	.	TRBJ2-5	TGTGCCAGCAGTTACGGGGGAACTCAAGAGACCCAGTACTTC	CASSYGGTQETQYF
.	TRBV28	TRBD2	TRBJ2-6	TGTGCCAGCAGTTACCAGCGGGGCTACTCTGGGGCCAACGTCCTGACTTTC	CASSYQRGYSGANVLTF
few	TRBV9	TRBD2	TRBJ2-7	TGTGCCAGCAGCGCTGGTAGCGGGGGGACCTACGAGCAGTACTTC	CASSAGSGGTYEQYF
.	TRBV10-3	.	TRBJ2-7	TGTGCCATCAGTACAGGGTCCGACGAGCAGTACTTC	CAISTGSDEQYF
.	TRBV6-5	TRBD1	TRBJ2-7	TGTGCCAGCAGTTACAATGCACAGGGGCACGAGCAGTACTTC	CASSYNAQGHEQYF
.	TRBV29-1	.	TRBJ2-1	TGCAGCGTCGGCGACAAGGGACAGCAGGGGGGCGATGAGCAGTTCTTC	CSVGDKGQQGGDEQFF
.	TRBV14	.	TRBJ2-1	TGTGCCAGCAGCTTCGGCCTGGGCGATAGATACAATGAGCAGTTCTTC	CASSFGLGDRYNEQFF